This T cell receptor (beta chain) emerged from a study of breast tumors, draining lymph nodes, adjacent tissues. CDR1 and CDR2 from the germline V gene are MNHEY and SVGEGT. The CDR3 loop spans 14 amino acids. Trimming removed 4 bases from V and 9 bases from J; junction bases left unmatched: 9. Breast cancer patients provided tissue from their axillary draining lymph nodes. This clonotype was observed many times. Each CDR3 protein gets one entry after TCRdb re-called the multiplex PCR reads with MiXCR. The table records nearly 200,000 distinct CDR3 sequences, approximately 33% of them present only once.

The sequence derives from a female donor with breast cancer. Some clones in this sample may be carry-over from other donors' samples. J is TRBJ2-7 and V is TRBV6-2 or TRBV6-3, with 10 bases lining up with TRBD2. Input material: axillary lymph node tissue. The chain's CDR3 is CASSFAGTSAAQYF. The CDR3 nucleotides are TGTGCCAGCAGTTTCGCCGGGACTAGCGCCGCGCAGTACTTC.